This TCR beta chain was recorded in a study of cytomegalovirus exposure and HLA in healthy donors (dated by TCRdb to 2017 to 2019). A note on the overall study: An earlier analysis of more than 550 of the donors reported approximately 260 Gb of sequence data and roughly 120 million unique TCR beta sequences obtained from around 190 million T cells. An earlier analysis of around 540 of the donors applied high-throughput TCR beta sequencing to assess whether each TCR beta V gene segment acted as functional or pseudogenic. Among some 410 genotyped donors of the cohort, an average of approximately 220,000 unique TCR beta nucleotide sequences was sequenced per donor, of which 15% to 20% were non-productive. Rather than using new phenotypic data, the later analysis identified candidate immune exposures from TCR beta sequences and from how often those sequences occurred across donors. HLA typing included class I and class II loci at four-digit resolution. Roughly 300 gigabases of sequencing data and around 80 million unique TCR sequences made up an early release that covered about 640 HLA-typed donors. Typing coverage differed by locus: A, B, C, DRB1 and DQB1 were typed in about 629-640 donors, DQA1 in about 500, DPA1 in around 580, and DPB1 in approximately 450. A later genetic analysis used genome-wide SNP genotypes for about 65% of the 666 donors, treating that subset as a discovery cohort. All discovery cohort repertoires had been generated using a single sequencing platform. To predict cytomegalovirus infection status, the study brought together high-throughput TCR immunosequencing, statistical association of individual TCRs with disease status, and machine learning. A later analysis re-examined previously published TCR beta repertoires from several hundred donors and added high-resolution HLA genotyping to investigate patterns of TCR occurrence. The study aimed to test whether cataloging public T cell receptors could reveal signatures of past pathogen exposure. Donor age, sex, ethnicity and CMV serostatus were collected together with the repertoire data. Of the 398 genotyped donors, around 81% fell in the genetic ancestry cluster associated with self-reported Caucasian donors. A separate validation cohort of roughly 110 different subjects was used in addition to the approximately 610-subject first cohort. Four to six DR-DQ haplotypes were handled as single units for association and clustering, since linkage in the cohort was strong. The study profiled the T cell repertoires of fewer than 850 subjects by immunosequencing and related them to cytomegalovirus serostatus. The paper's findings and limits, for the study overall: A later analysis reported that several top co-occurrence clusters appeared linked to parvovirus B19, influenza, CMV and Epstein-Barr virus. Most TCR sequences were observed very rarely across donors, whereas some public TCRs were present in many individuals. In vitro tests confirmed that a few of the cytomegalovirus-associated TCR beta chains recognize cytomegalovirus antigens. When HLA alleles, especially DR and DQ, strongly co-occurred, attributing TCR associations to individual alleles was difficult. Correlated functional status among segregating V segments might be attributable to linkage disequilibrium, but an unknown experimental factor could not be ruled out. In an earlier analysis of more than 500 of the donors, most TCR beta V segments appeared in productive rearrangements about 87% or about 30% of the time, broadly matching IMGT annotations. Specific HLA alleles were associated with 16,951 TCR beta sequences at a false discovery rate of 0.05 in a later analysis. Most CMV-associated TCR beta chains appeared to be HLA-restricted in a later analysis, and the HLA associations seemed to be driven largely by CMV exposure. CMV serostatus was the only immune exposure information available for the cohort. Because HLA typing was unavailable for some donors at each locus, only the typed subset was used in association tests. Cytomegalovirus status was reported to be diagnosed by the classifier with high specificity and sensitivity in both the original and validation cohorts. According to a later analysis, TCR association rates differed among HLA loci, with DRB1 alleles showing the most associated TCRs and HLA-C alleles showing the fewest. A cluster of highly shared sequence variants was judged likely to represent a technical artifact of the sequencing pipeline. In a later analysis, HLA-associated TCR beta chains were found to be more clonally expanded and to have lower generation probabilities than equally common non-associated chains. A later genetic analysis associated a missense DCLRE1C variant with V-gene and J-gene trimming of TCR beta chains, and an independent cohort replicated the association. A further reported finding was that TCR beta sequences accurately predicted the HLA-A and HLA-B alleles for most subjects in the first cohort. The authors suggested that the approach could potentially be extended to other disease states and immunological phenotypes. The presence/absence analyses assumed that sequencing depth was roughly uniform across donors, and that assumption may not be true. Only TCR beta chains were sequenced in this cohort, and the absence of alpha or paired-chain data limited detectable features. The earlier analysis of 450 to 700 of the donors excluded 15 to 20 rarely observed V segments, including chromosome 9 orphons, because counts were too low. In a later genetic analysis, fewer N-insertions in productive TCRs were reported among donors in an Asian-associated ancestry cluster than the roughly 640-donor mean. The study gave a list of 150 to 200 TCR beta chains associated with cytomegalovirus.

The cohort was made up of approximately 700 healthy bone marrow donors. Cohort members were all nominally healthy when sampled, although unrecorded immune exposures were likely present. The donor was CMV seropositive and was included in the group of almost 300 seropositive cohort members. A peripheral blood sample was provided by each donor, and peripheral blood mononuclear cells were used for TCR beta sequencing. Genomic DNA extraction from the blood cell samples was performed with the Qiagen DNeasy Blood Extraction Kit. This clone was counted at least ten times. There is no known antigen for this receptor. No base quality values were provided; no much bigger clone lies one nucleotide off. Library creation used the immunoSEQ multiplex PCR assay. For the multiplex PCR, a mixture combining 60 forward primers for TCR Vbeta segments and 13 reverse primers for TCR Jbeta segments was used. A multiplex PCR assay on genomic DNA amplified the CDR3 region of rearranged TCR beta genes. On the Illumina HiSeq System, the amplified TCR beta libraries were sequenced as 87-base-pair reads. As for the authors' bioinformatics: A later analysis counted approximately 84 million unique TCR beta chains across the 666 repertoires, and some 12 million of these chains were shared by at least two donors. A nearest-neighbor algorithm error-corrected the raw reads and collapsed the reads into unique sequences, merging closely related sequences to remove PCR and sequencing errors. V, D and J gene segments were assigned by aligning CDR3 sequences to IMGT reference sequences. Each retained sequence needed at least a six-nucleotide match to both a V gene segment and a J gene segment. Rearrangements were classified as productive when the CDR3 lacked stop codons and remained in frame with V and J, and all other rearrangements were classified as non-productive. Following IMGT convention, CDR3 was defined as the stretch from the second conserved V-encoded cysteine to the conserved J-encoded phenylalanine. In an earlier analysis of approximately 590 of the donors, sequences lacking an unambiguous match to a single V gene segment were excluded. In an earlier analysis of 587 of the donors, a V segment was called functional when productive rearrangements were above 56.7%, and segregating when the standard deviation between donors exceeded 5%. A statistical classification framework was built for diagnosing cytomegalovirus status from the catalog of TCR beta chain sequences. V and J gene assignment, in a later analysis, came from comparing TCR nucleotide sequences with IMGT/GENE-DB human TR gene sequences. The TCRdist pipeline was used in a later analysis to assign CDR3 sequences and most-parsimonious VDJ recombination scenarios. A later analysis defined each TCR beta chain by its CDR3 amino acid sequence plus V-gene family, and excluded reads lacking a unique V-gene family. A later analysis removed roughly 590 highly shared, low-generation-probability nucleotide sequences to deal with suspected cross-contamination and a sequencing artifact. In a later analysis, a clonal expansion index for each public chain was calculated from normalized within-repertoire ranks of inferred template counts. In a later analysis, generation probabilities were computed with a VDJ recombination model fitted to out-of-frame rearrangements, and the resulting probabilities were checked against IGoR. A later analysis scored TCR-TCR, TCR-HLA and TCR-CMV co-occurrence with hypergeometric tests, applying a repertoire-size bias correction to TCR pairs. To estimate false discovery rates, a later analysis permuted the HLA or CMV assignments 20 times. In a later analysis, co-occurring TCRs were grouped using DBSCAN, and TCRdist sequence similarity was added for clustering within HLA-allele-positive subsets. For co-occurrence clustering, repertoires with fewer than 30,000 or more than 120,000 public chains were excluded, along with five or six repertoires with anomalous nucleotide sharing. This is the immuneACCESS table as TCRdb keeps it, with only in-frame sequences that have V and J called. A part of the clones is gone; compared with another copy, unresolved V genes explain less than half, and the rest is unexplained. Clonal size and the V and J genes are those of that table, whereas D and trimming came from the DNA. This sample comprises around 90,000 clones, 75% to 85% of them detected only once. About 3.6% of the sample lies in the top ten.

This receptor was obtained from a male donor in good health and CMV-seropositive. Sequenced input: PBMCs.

DNA sequence: TGTGCCAGCAGCGTAGGGTCTCAGTACGAGCAGTACTTC. Its translation reads: CASSVGSQYEQYF. The chain is encoded by TRBV9 joined to TRBJ2-7; a confident D gene designation cannot be given. From its cysteine to its phenylalanine, the CDR3 spans 13 amino acids. The only DNA kept is the CDR3, 39 bases in frame from the first base. V loses 0 bases of germline sequence and J loses 4 bases, and the interval between the two ends is 8 bases. CDR1 and CDR2 are drawn from the germline V gene: SGDLS, YYNGEE.